These T cell receptor beta chains were read from a single sample in a study of shared T cell receptors in the human thymus. TCRdb keeps only in-frame clones here, not all; method: immunoSEQ multiplex PCR. The sample lists some 760,000 clones, approximately 85% seen once, with roughly 0.01% in the top ten. The same data also went into a second study, on human thymus T cells.

Input material: thymocytes. These TCRs come from a girl in the first two years of life with a congenital heart defect. Each CDR3 is given with its conserved first and last residue.

TRBJ2-5 TRBV27 CASSSITGLRRGETQYF
TRBJ1-1 TRBV5-1 CASSPAEDDGIPLMNTEAFF
TRBJ1-1 TRBV12-5 CASGLAPGQTGNTEAFF
TRBJ2-7 TRBV7-9 CASSPLLGAEEPYEQYF
TRBJ1-1 TRBV7-6 CASSFWTGGVEVGDTEAFF
TRBJ1-5 TRBV25-1 CASSAGGFGGNQPQHF
TRBJ2-3 TRBV25-1 CASRRAGTWGFTDTQYF
TRBJ1-2 TRBV5-1 CASSSSTGYTF
TRBJ2-7 TRBV28 CASRDRAVFYEQYF
TRBJ2-1 TRBV4-2 CASSLTPGLGPNEQFF
TRBJ2-5 TRBV19 CASSMRLDQETQYF
TRBJ1-3 TRBV2 CATQIAPGNTIYF
TRBJ1-1 TRBV27 CASSQETGENTEAFF
TRBJ1-4 TRBV4-1 CASSQDWWDRGPICEKLFF
TRBJ2-1 TRBV14 CASSQEHLYNEQFF
TRBJ2-2 TRBV19 CASSCEPGLAGSTGELFF
TRBJ2-5 TRBV2 CANGQGPVDLETQYF
TRBJ1-1 TRBV6-5 CASRHYRPVNTEAFF
TRBJ1-2 TRBV5-4 CASSPWDRGNNYGYTF
TRBJ2-7 TRBV4-2 CASSLGPGQGSYEQYF
TRBJ1-2 TRBV11-2 CASSLTGNRFYTF
TRBJ2-2 TRBV5-1 CASSPGGTRGRSGTSGGIGELFF
TRBJ1-6 TRBV18 CASSPVAPAGQPPLHF
TRBJ2-7 TRBV27 CASGTDRNYEQYF
TRBJ1-4 TRBV28 CASTEGAGDDKLFF
TRBJ2-5 TRBV27 CASSRTEKATQYF
TRBJ2-2 TRBV5-1 CASSSQSGRNTGELFF
TRBJ1-6 TRBV30 CAWSVIRPGGDYNSPLHF
TRBJ2-5 TRBV19 CASSTRTGGVETQYF
. TRBV2 CASRGQGEAYEQYF
TRBJ1-5 TRBV6-1 CASSEFCNQPQHF
TRBJ1-3 TRBV19 CASTQQPGQGEGNTIYF
TRBJ2-7 TRBV11-2 CASSSASGQYF
TRBJ1-2 TRBV5-5 CASSLEGSGGGYTF
TRBJ2-1 TRBV10-1 CASSEIGLAGGIYNEQFF
TRBJ2-5 TRBV11-2 CASSFQRGGFSQETQYF
TRBJ2-1 TRBV5-8 CARAALPGTGSRNEQFF
TRBJ2-1 TRBV4-3 CASSQDSPSGGSGEQFF
TRBJ2-7 TRBV6-1 CASSDSWEQYF
TRBJ2-3 TRBV9 CASSVGRRLRTDTQYF
TRBJ2-3 TRBV12-5 CASGLVKGGTVSGTGGTDTQYF
TRBJ2-3 TRBV6-5 CASKGQGVDTQYF
TRBJ2-6 TRBV10-1 CASSEGTGFGSGANVLTF
TRBJ1-2 TRBV27 CASTRVGRGLNYGYTF
TRBJ1-2 TRBV2 CASRDRARVGYTF
TRBJ2-7 TRBV10-3 CAIGLDRVSEQYF
TRBJ1-1 TRBV27 CASSPRQGEGAEAFF
TRBJ2-7 TRBV2 CASTGTVLGGEQYF
TRBJ2-7 TRBV7-2 CASSLVGGSSYEQYF
TRBJ2-3 TRBV15 CATSRRDRDTQYF
TRBJ1-2 TRBV5-1 CASSAYPGTGNYGYTF
TRBJ1-2 TRBV5-4 CASSLVRGSGYTF
TRBJ1-5 TRBV10-3 CAISDLGRGPQYSNQPQHF
TRBJ2-1 TRBV29-1 CSVEIKGQGRLTIYNEQFF
TRBJ2-5 TRBV10-3 CVISESARQGQETQYF
TRBJ1-2 TRBV5-8 CASTLTGVGYTF
TRBJ2-5 TRBV5-1 CASSSGQGETQYF